The source of this T cell receptor beta chain is a study of shared clonotypes between healthy human individuals (dated by TCRdb to 2019 to 2021). About the investigation overall: A couple of women and three men aged 18 to 49 years were included in the cohort. Different laboratories and diverse techniques were used to prepare libraries and sequence TCR repertoires, to increase sequencing depth and limit assay-specific biases. For each donor, three plates each were used for CD4 naive and CD4 memory, two plates were used for CD8 naive, and one plate was used for CD8 memory. The study deeply sequenced blood TCR repertoires of several healthy adults to estimate repertoire size and the extent of clonotype sharing between individuals. Each donor's leukapheresis produced roughly between roughly 0.85 and 9 billion PBMCs.

TCR CDR3 regions were amplified from genomic DNA by multiplex PCR using the deep immunoSEQ assay. For each cell subset, the extracted genomic DNA was distributed evenly across all wells of several immunoSEQ 96-well plates, and each plate served as one replicate. Each replicate PCR for sorted subsets received approximately 220 ng genomic DNA, equal to about 30,000 T cell genomes. The purified libraries were quantified using a Qubit 3.0 fluorometer, sized with a Bioanalyzer 2100, and then quantified again using the KAPA Library Quantification kit. Each immunoSEQ 96-well plate was sequenced on its own single-read 150-cycle Illumina NextSeq 550 flow cell. Per the authors' processing: Because only junctional sequences without quality scores were contained in the immunoSEQ output, filtering matching that applied to full-length reads could not be performed. Sequences were annotated with PyIR, a Python wrapper for IgBLAST v1.9, using IMGT germline references to assign V/J genes and CDR3. Reads were removed for weak V/J assignments (E-value above 1e-6), missing CDR3, stop codons, out-of-frame junctions, or ambiguous translated residues. V3J clonotypes were defined as sequences sharing an identical inferred V gene, J gene, and CDR3 amino acid sequence. Percentage overlap between repertoires was computed as shared unique clonotypes divided by the size of the smaller repertoire. Three approaches were used to assess repertoire richness: RTK rarefaction, the Chao1 estimator, and Recon v2.1 estimates of unobserved clonotypes. Generation probabilities for all TCRbeta clonotypes obtained by the gDNA method from several donors were computed using OLGA. Imported from immuneACCESS, the table was reduced by TCRdb to in-frame sequences with V and J called. These copies leave out some clones; in studies compared against another copy, an unresolved V gene accounts for under half, and the cause of the remainder is not known. Clone size and the V and J calls come from that table; the DNA yielded D and trimming. Recorded for this sample are approximately 2.3 million clones; just over 90% of them occurred a single time. The ten largest clones add up to about 0.39% of the sample.

A note on this clone: No cognate antigen has been identified for it. Base quality data are lacking; no much larger clone is found one base away.

The germline V gene (reference sequence) supplies CDR1 MNHEY and CDR2 SMNVEV. Trimming removed 8 bases from V and 0 bases from J, leaving 23 bases between the germline ends. The CDR3 has 19 amino acids, counting the end cysteine and phenylalanine. Only CDR3 DNA remains: 57 bases, in frame from the first base. Healthy HIV-negative adults with no recently reported acute infections or vaccinations were included as donors. Every donor was a Caucasian adult living in Nashville, Tennessee, USA. CD4+ T cells were enriched through magnetic negative selection, after which naive cells were positively selected on CD45RA and the remaining negative fraction served as the memory subset. Blood was obtained by leukapheresis, after which PBMCs were separated by Ficoll-Histopaque density gradient centrifugation and cryopreserved in liquid nitrogen vapor phase. Purity and quantity of every magnetically sorted T cell population were checked by analytical flow cytometry. Genomic DNA was isolated from each sorted fraction and quantified by UV absorbance on a Nanodrop 2000c.

What the research found in general, with its limitations: Incomplete sequencing was indicated by rarefaction of sorted-subset datasets, despite the large sequencing depth. Sampling was restricted to blood, and TCR repertoires in tissues likely differ from the TCR repertoires found in blood. The genetic and exposure-history diversity represented was limited by the small number of donors. Pairwise subsampling indicated that sequencing depth was expected to affect the degree of clonotype sharing among donors. When a handful of donors were compared, the shared fraction of clonotypes was 5% to 6.5% for naive CD4, about 4% for naive CD8, 2% to 2.5% for memory CD4, and roughly 0.43% for memory CD8. Larger estimated clonotype richness was generally found for naive subsets than for memory subsets. Higher generation probabilities were observed for clonotypes shared by all four sorted-subset donors than for non-shared clonotypes.

The clonotype comes from a man aged 18 to 29 in good health. Some clones in this sample may be carry-over from other donors' samples. Sequencing was performed on naive CD4+ T cells from PBMCs. Reading the label with the study, this specimen's cell subset or site is: CD45RA+ positively selected. In this chain, TRBV27 is recombined with TRBJ2-6; the D gene cannot be named for sure. The DNA sequence is given as TGTGCCAGCCAAATCCGTTACGTTGGCAGAATCTCTGGGGCCAACGTCCTGACTTTC. Its translation reads: CASQIRYVGRISGANVLTF.